This T cell receptor beta chain was captured by sequencing in a study of blood T cell repertoires in COVID-19. V lost 3 bases, J lost 7 bases, and 7 bases stayed unmatched. The CDR3 loop spans 15 amino acids. Germline CDR1 and CDR2: KGHDR and SFDVKD. This clone was seen a single time. How the authors handled the data: From reference gene primer amplification, estimates of nucleated cell counts were derived. Sequencing was performed with immunoSEQ multiplex PCR; in TCRdb, only in-frame clones are kept and a portion is missing. Clonal size and the V and J genes are those of that table, whereas D and trimming came from the DNA. The data hold 84,000 or so clones, with roughly 80% observed a single time.

Source material: peripheral blood. The clonotype was recovered from an elderly woman with acute or convalescent COVID-19. The chain carries TRBV24-1 and TRBJ1-4; 7 nucleotides agree with TRBD1. CDR3 sequence reads: CATSDPDRESEKLFF. Here the CDR3 DNA reads TGTGCCACCAGTGATCCAGACAGGGAAAGTGAAAAACTGTTTTTT.